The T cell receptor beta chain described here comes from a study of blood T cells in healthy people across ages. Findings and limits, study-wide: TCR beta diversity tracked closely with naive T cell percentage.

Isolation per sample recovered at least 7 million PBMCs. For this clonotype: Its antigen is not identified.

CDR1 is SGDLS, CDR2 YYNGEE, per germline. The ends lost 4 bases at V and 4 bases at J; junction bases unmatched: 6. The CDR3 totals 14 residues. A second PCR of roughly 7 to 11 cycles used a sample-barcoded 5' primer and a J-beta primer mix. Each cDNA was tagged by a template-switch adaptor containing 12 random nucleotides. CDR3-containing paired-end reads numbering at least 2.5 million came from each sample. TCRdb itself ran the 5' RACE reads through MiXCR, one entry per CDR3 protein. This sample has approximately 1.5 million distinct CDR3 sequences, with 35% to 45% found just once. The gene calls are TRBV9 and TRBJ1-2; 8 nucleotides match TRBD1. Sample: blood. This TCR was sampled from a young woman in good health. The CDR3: CASSLRDRSYGYTF. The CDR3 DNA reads TGTGCCAGCAGCCTACGGGACAGGTCCTATGGCTACACCTTC.